The source of this T cell receptor (beta chain) is a study of vaccination and CD4 T cells after COVID-19. Study-level findings and limits: Post-vaccination, and not before, a median roughly 90% of reactive clones appeared in convalescent patients.

Treatment reported: roughly 11-day PBMC culture with coronavirus spike peptide pools or control peptides (ViraFEST assay). The sample holds a few counts of this clonotype. As yet, its antigen is unknown. With the Oncomine TCR Beta short-read assay, DNA from cultured CD4+ T cells was sequenced. TCRdb reprocessed the PCR reads via MiXCR and lists one record per CDR3 protein. The sample shows 16,000 or so distinct CDR3 sequences, approximately 55% of them seen only once. The V end lost 7 bases, the J end lost 2 bases, and 8 bases lay between the germline ends. Germline CDR1 SNHLY, CDR2 FYNNEI. There are 12 residues in the CDR3.

This receptor was obtained from a human donor who had recovered from COVID-19. This chain joins TRBV2 and TRBJ1-2; TRBD1 is a possible D gene (5 bases). The source material was CD4+ T cells from blood, cultured in vitro. CDR3 sequence (DNA): TGTGCCAGCAACTCAGGGAACTATGGCTACACCTTC. This encodes CASNSGNYGYTF.